This T cell receptor (beta chain) was observed in a study of CD8 T cells in Susac syndrome. The CDR3 spans 15 residues. The V end was cut by 9 bases, the J end by 5 bases, with 22 bases between. CDR1 is PRHDT, CDR2 FYEKMQ, per germline (reference sequence). Reverse transcription of about 0.5 to 1 ug RNA was carried out with random hexamers. The amplification used immunoSEQ multiplex PCR on TCR beta CDR3; it spanned 54 Vbeta and 13 Jbeta. From the immunoSEQ multiplex PCR reads, TCRdb called clonotypes with MiXCR, one entry per CDR3 protein. Of around 150,000 distinct CDR3 sequences listed, about 95% are singletons. A note on this clonotype: Antigen unknown.

Sequencing of TCR beta drew on CD8+ and CD4+ T cells from blood. General study findings and limits: In its TCR sequencing and HLA analysis, the study acknowledged that the number of individuals was relatively small.

This clonotype was obtained from a human donor in good health. The chain recombines TRBV13 with TRBJ2-5; D not resolved. The sample taken for sequencing was CD4+ T cells from PBMCs. In nucleotides, the CDR3 is TGTGCCAGTGGGGTCGGCTTCCCCTTAGAGGAGACCCAGTACTTC. As protein: CASGVGFPLEETQYF.